This T cell receptor (beta chain) was sequenced in a study of T cell responses to AZD1222 COVID-19 vaccine. Study conclusions and caveats: Unmutated variant regions are reportedly targeted by nearly half of spike-specific TCRs. Baseline serostatus was positive in only six AZD1222 recipients. The donor cohort was predominantly white British with a female majority, and clonal diversity may have been underestimated.

This CDR3 has 13 residues. Trimming removed 1 base at V and 6 bases at J, with 6 bases between. The germline V gene has CDR1 SGHNT and CDR2 YENEEA. Only in-frame clones appear in the TCRdb table, and some are missing; sequencing was by immunoSEQ multiplex PCR. The sample lists about 94,000 clones; 70% to 90% were seen once. As to this clone: Its antigen is not identified.

The sample here was peripheral blood, taken on day 0 of AZD1222 vaccination. The chain employs TRBV11-3 and TRBJ2-2, with D maybe TRBD1 (5 bases). This TCR derives from an adult in good health. This CDR3 reads CASSLGGPGELFF. The CDR3 nucleotides are TGTGCCAGCAGCTTAGGGGGCCCCGGGGAGCTGTTTTTT.